These 7 T cell receptor beta chains share one sample of origin, sequenced in a study of shared clonotypes between healthy human individuals. CD8 cells classed as naive were CD45RO-negative and positively selected for CCR7, excluding terminally differentiated effector memory CD45RA+ cells. Profiling relied on immunoSEQ multiplex PCR, and the TCRdb table lists in-frame clones only, not all of them. The data show approximately 2,200,000 clones, with 85% to 95% seen just once and roughly 1.8% held by the top ten. The sample consisted of naive CD8+ T cells from PBMCs. These receptors originate from a man aged 18 to 30 in good health. Some clones in this sample may be carry-over from other donors' samples.

The rearrangement joins TRBV12-5 to TRBJ2-3, with D maybe TRBD2 (5 bases). Germline values: CDR1 LGHNT, CDR2 FRNRAP. V was pared by 6 bases and J by 2 bases, with 27 bases between. The CDR3 spans 19 residues. The DNA of the CDR3 is TGTGCTAGTGGGTTCCAGATACCCTTGAAGGGAGCCTCCACAGATACGCAGTATTTT. Protein product: CASGFQIPLKGASTDTQYF.

This clone came up once. The V and J genes are TRBV7-8 and TRBJ1-4, with D possibly being TRBD1 (5 bases). Germline V gives CDR1 SGHVS, CDR2 FQNEAQ. This CDR3 has 14 residues. V was shortened by 5 bases and J by 8 bases, with 15 bases between the two germline ends. The CDR3 loop is CASSLGSGGEKLFF. The CDR3 region has the DNA TGTGCCAGCAGCCTCGGGAGTGGGGGGGAAAAACTGTTTTTT.

V is TRBV18 and J is TRBJ1-1; 7 bases match TRBD1. The CDR3 is 17 residues long. J was trimmed by 0 bases and V by 1 base; bases with no gene match: 8. The germline V gene has CDR1 KGHSH and CDR2 LQKENI. This CDR3 reads CASSPRDSDSMNTEAFF. CDR3 nucleotides: TGTGCCAGCTCACCACGGGACAGCGATTCAATGAACACTGAAGCTTTCTTT.

The chain links TRBV11-2 to TRBJ2-5; D ambiguous. Trimming took off 6 bases at V and 2 bases at J, with 16 bases between the two ends. The germline gives CDR1 SGHAT, CDR2 FQNNGV. This CDR3 comprises 15 residues. The CDR3 region is CASSPLRAAQETQYF. The CDR3 bases are TGTGCCAGCAGTCCCCTCCGGGCAGCTCAAGAGACCCAGTACTTC.

The V call is TRBV9, the J call TRBJ2-3; 8 bases are a match to TRBD2. This CDR3 contains 15 residues. Unmatched junction bases numbered 12, after V lost 6 bases and J lost 6 bases. Germline V CDR1 and CDR2: SGDLS, YYNGEE. CDR3 sequence (DNA): TGTGCCAGCACCCAGGGAGCGGGAGCTACCGATACGCAGTATTTT. It translates to CASTQGAGATDTQYF.

This clone has just one count. V is TRBV28 and J is TRBJ2-7, with 11 nucleotides matching TRBD1. The junction had 12 bases not matched to a gene; V was cut back by 7 bases and J by 7 bases. This CDR3 is 15 amino acids long. The germline CDR1 and CDR2 sequences are MDHEN and SYDVKM. CDR3 DNA: TGTGCCAGCACATCCGGACAGGGGGCTTGGAGGGAGCAGTACTTC. Its protein product is CASTSGQGAWREQYF.

This clone was counted only a few times. This specimen includes other DNA sequences encoding the same CDR3. The V and J genes are TRBV7-9 and TRBJ1-1; D possibly corresponds to TRBD1 (5 bases). In germline, CDR1 is SEHNR, CDR2 FQNEAQ (reference sequence). Trimming took off 0 bases at V and 3 bases at J, with 8 bases between the two ends. The CDR3 spans 14 residues. CDR3 nucleotides: TGTGCCAGCAGCTTAGCTCGGGGGTACACTGAAGCTTTCTTT. It is translated as CASSLARGYTEAFF.